The entry below describes one T cell receptor (beta chain). The target antigen is unknown. Patients aged 18 to 65 had newly diagnosed hyperthyroidism lasting under 2 months. The PBMCs had their origin in roughly 9.4 ml of fresh peripheral blood. These data belong to a study of T cells in Graves' hyperthyroidism and ophthalmopathy. Study-wide results and caveats: Clonotypes that were expanded in thyroid above 0.001 mostly appeared in blood too.

It was RNA transcripts that yielded the amplified TCR beta CDR3 regions. Initially, a first-round RT-PCR of the TCR CDR3 employed the HTBI primer set. TCRdb used MiXCR to reprocess the multiplex PCR reads, holding one entry per CDR3 protein. Here the sample spans around 300,000 distinct CDR3 sequences, approximately 14% being singletons. The ends were cut back, 1 base at V and 11 bases at J, with 21 bases in the middle. Germline V gene lookup returns CDR1 MDHEN and CDR2 SYDVKM. The CDR3 contains 17 residues. The source of this sequence is a woman aged 30 to 39 with Graves' hyperthyroidism. This chain connects TRBV28 to TRBJ2-6; D might be TRBD1 (5 bases). The sequencing sample was made of blood. Here the CDR3 DNA reads TGTGCCAGCAGTTTATACCCGGATCGCGGCAGGGATTACGTCCTGACTTTC. Translation: CASSLYPDRGRDYVLTF. Using reference TRBV28 and TRBJ2-6 for the parts outside the CDR3, the full variable domain is DVKVTQSSRYLVKRTGEKVFLECVQDMDHENMFWYRQDPGLGLRLIYFSYDVKMKEKGDIPEGYSVSREKKERFSLILESASTNQTSMYLCASSLYPDRGRDYVLTFGAGSRLTVL.